The clone carrying this T cell receptor (beta chain) was detected ten times or more. The antigen is undetermined. This record comes from a study of beta chain features in type 1 diabetes. The study's findings and limits: Patients with Type 1 diabetes showed moderately but significantly shorter TCRB CDR3s in all four CD4+ subsets. PCR might favor shorter templates, equally in patients and controls.

The collection from each donor was one heparinised blood draw averaging about 116 mL. CD4+ cells of the naive, central memory, regulatory and stem cell-like memory types were sorted via CD45RO/CCR7/CD25/CD127/CD95/CD27. In all sorted populations, purity surpassed 98%. Germline V lookup: CDR1 SQVTM, CDR2 ANQGSEA. V lost 0 bases and J 6 bases, leaving 8 bases between the germline ends. CDR3 size: 12 residues. The sequenced template was cDNA made from the entire isolated RNA. TCRdb keeps only in-frame clones here, not all; method: immunoSEQ multiplex PCR. The data show approximately 150,000 clones, less than 15% seen once.

Sequenced material: central memory CD4+ T cells from blood. The clonotype originates from a man aged 18 to 29 with type 1 diabetes. This sequence joins TRBV29-1 and TRBJ1-2; no firm D call. The CDR3 protein is CSVEDRRDGYTF. In DNA, the CDR3 is TGCAGCGTTGAAGATCGGCGGGATGGCTACACCTTC.